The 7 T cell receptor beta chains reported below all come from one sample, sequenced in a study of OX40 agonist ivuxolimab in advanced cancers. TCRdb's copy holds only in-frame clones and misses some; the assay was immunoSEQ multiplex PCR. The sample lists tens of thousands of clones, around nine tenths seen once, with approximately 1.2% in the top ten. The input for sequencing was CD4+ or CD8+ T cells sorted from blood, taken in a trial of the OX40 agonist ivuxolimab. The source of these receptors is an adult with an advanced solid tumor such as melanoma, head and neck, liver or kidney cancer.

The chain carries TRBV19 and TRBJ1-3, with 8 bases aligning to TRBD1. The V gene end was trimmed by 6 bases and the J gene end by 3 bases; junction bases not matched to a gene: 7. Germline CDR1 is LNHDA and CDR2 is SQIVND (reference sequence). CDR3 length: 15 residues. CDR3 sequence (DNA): TGTGCCAGTAGCATGGCCAGGGGGCTTGGAAACACCATATATTTT. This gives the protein CASSMARGLGNTIYF.

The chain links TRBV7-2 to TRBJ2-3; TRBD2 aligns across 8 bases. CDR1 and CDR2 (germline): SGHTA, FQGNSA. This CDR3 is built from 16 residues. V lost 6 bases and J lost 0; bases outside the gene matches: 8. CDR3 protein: CASRMGTRASTDTQYF. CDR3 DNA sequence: TGTGCCAGCAGAATGGGGACTAGGGCTAGCACAGATACGCAGTATTTT.

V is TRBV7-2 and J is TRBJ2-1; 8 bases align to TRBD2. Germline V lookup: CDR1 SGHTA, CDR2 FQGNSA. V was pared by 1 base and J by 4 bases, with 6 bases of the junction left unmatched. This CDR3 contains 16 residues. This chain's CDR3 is CASSLGRASGYNEQFF. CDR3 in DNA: TGTGCCAGCAGCTTAGGGAGGGCTAGCGGGTACAATGAGCAGTTCTTC.

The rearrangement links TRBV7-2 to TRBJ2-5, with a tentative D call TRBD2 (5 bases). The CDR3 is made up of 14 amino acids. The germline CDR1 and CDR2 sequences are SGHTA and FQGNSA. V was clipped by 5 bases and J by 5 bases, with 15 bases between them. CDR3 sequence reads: CASSPGFSRETQYF. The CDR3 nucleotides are TGTGCCAGCAGCCCGGGATTTAGCCGGGAGACCCAGTACTTC.

This chain's CDR3 is CASSENTGTGANTIYF. The CDR3 nucleotides read TGTGCCAGCAGTGAAAATACAGGAACCGGGGCGAACACCATATATTTT. The chain carries TRBV2 and TRBJ1-3, with D perhaps matching TRBD1 (5 bases). The CDR3 is made up of 16 amino acids. V was trimmed by 2 bases and J by 7 bases, leaving 18 bases between them. The germline V gene encodes CDR1 SNHLY and CDR2 FYNNEI.

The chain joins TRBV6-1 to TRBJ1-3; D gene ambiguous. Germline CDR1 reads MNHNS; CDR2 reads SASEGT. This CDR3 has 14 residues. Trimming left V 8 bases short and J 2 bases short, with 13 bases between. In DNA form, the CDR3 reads TGTGCCAGCGTAAGCGTAGCAGCTGGAAACACCATATATTTT. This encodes CASVSVAAGNTIYF.

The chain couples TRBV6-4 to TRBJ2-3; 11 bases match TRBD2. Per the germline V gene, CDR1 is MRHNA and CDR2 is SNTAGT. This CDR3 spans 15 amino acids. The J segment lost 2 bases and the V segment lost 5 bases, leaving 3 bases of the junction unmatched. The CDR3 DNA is TGTGCCAGCAGTCGACTAGCGGGGAACACAGATACGCAGTATTTT. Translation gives CASSRLAGNTDTQYF.